This entry lists 27 T cell receptor beta chains sequenced from one sample in a study of T cells in Graves' hyperthyroidism and ophthalmopathy (dated by TCRdb to between 2018 and 2021). Library generation was performed with multiplex PCR. Sequencing instrument: Illumina HiSeq 2000. The TCR beta CDR3 regions were amplified from RNA transcripts. For the first round of RT-PCR on the TCR CDR3, the HTBI primer set was used together with the Qiagen OneStep RT-PCR kit. TCRdb reanalyzed the raw reads on its own, using fastp at Q25 for trimming and MiXCR for clone calling, and kept in-frame beta chains. CDR3 protein sequences are deduplicated, and each keeps its most common genes and DNA. This sample gives around 350,000 distinct CDR3 sequences in total; over 15% of them show up just once. In total, the top ten clones hold around 3.4% of the sample. The specimen was blood. The origin of the receptors is a woman in her late teens or twenties with Graves' hyperthyroidism.

This clonotype showed up many times. This sequence joins TRBV20-1 and TRBJ2-7, with D possibly matching TRBD1 (6 bases). V was pared by 0 bases and J by 4 bases, with 13 bases between. The CDR3 has 14 amino acids. Germline values: CDR1 DFQATT, CDR2 SNEGSKA (reference sequence). Here the CDR3 reads CSARETGPVYEQYF. For the CDR3, the DNA is TGCAGTGCTAGAGAAACAGGGCCGGTTTACGAGCAGTACTTC.

This clonotype was found once. J is TRBJ2-2 and V is TRBV2; 9 bases are shared with TRBD2. From germline, CDR1 is SNHLY and CDR2 FYNNEI. The CDR3 is 17 residues long. V gave up 0 bases and J gave up 8 bases; unmatched junction bases: 10. In DNA form, the CDR3 reads TGTGCCAGCAGTGAAGCGCGACTAGCGGCTTTAGTAGGGGAGCTGTTTTTT. This gives the protein CASSEARLAALVGELFF.

This clonotype was seen ten or more times. The missing conserved phenylalanine or tryptophan at the end of this CDR3 makes a read error likely. The DNA is left out, because the CDR3 cannot be placed on it with certainty; the CDR3 is given as TCRdb lists it. The CDR3 reads CSARDPRQGWVWN. This chain links TRBV20-1 with TRBJ1-1; the D segment call TRBD1 is taken from the table without a DNA check. The CDR3 spans 13 amino acids, including both terminal residues. The germline CDR1 and CDR2 sequences are DFQATT and SNEGSKA (reference sequence).

This clonotype occurred many times. At one of its ends the junction is not consistent with the germline gene, which may arise from a read error. The J gene is TRBJ1-1, the V gene TRBV20-1, with 9 bases matching TRBD1. The CDR3 spans 12 residues. CDR1 and CDR2 (germline): DFQATT, SNEGSKA (reference sequence). CDR3 DNA sequence: TGCAATGCTAGGACAGGGGACACTGAAGCTTTCTTT. Translating it yields CNARTGDTEAFF.

This clonotype has a count of ten or more. The chain has TRBV7-8 and TRBJ2-2; TRBD1 or TRBD2 may be the D gene (6 bases each). Germline loops: CDR1 SGHVS, CDR2 FQNEAQ. The CDR3 length is 18 residues. V was pared by 5 bases and J by 0 bases, with 19 bases between. The CDR3: CASSALFGGHSNTGELFF. The CDR3 DNA follows: TGTGCCAGCAGCGCACTCTTCGGGGGACACTCGAACACCGGGGAGCTGTTTTTT.

This sequence joins TRBV12-3 or TRBV12-4 and TRBJ1-1; D not certain. With 3 bases removed from V and 12 bases from J, the gap between germline ends came to 17 bases. CDR3 size: 13 residues. CDR3 in DNA: TGTGCCAGCAGTTTTCGTGTAGGAGAAGTGACTTTCTTT. Translation gives CASSFRVGEVTFF.

This clonotype was seen ten or more times. V usage is TRBV20-1 and J usage is TRBJ1-2; 8 bases map to TRBD1. This CDR3 is built from 15 residues. V lost 0 bases and J lost 4; bases outside the gene matches: 7. The germline gives CDR1 DFQATT, CDR2 SNEGSKA (reference sequence). The CDR3 region is CSARDPLQGVYGYTF. The CDR3 bases are TGCAGTGCTAGAGATCCTCTACAGGGGGTCTATGGCTACACCTTC.

This clonotype was recorded at least ten times. V usage is TRBV20-1 and J usage is TRBJ2-7; D tentatively reads TRBD1 or TRBD2 (5 bases each). Germline V gene data show CDR1 as DFQATT and CDR2 as SNEGSKA (reference sequence). The CDR3 extends over 15 amino acids. V lost 5 bases, J lost 4 bases, and 21 bases lay in between. For the CDR3, the DNA is TGCAGTGCTCTCTACGGGACCCAGACTCCTTACGAGCAGTACTTC. Amino acid sequence: CSALYGTQTPYEQYF.

In this sample, this clonotype turned up many times. The rearrangement uses TRBV12-3 or TRBV12-4 and TRBJ2-7; TRBD1 matches 11 bases. The CDR3 is 15 amino acids. V was pared by 1 base and J by 5 bases, with 4 bases of the junction left unmatched. This CDR3 is CASSLGTGGQNEQYF. The CDR3 DNA reads as TGTGCCAGCAGTTTAGGGACAGGGGGCCAAAACGAGCAGTACTTC.

This clonotype was seen many times. J is TRBJ1-2 and V is TRBV15, with D possibly matching TRBD1 (5 bases). V was clipped by 0 bases and J by 0 bases, with 11 bases between them. CDR3 length: 16 amino acids. Germline V gene data show CDR1 as LNHNV and CDR2 as YYDKDF (reference sequence). CDR3 amino acids: CATSRDLGASNYGYTF. Here the CDR3 DNA reads TGTGCCACCAGCAGAGATCTCGGGGCCTCTAACTATGGCTACACCTTC.

This clonotype showed up many times. The chain combines TRBV10-3 with TRBJ2-7; possibly TRBD2 for D (5 bases). The germline CDR1 and CDR2 sequences are ENHRY and SYGVKD. This CDR3 region has 12 residues. The V end was cut by 9 bases, the J end by 2 bases, with 11 bases between. CDR3 in DNA: TGTGCCATACCGACGGGAACCTACGAGCAGTACTTC. Translation: CAIPTGTYEQYF.

This clonotype was counted at least ten times. The CDR3 protein is CASSPPDRNEQYF. The CDR3 coding sequence is TGTGCCAGCAGTCCTCCAGACAGGAACGAGCAGTACTTC. The chain employs TRBV6-5 and TRBJ2-7; the D gene is possibly TRBD1 (6 bases). Germline CDR1 reads MNHEY; CDR2 reads SVGAGI. The CDR3 runs to 13 residues. V shed 5 bases and J shed 5 bases, with 13 bases lying between them.

The rearrangement links TRBV6-5 to TRBJ1-1; TRBD1 might be the D (5 bases). Per germline, CDR1 MNHEY and CDR2 SVGAGI. Trimming stripped 2 bases from V and 4 bases from J, with 17 bases between. The CDR3 totals 16 residues. The CDR3 loop is CASSYTSGNTGTEAFF. CDR3 sequence (DNA): TGTGCCAGCAGTTACACTTCAGGGAACACCGGCACTGAAGCTTTCTTT.

The table lists this clonotype with many counts. The rearrangement joins TRBV12-3 or TRBV12-4 to TRBJ2-4; D unclear. The V end was cut by 3 bases, the J end by 0 bases, with 6 bases between. This CDR3 comprises 14 residues. CDR3 nucleotide sequence: TGTGCCAGCAGTTTCTTTGTAGCCAAAAACATTCAGTACTTC. It codes for CASSFFVAKNIQYF.

At least ten counts were recorded for this clonotype. The CDR3 sequence is CSARDLGQGNNEQYF. For the CDR3, the DNA is TGCAGTGCTAGAGATTTAGGACAGGGGAACAACGAGCAGTACTTC. The chain has TRBV20-1 and TRBJ2-7; the match to TRBD1 covers 9 bases. Trimming cost V 0 bases and J 5 bases; bases outside gene matches: 8. CDR1 is DFQATT, CDR2 SNEGSKA, per germline (reference sequence). The CDR3 sequence is 15 residues long.

V usage is TRBV6-1 and J usage is TRBJ2-7, with 7 nucleotides matching TRBD1. The CDR3 is made up of 17 amino acids. Germline values: CDR1 MNHNS, CDR2 SASEGT. Unmatched junction bases numbered 12, after V lost 0 bases and J lost 4 bases. The CDR3 reads CASSEADLGDSGYEQYF. The CDR3, as DNA: TGTGCCAGCAGTGAAGCAGATTTAGGGGACAGCGGATACGAGCAGTACTTC.

The V call is TRBV29-1, the J call TRBJ1-1, with D perhaps matching TRBD1 (5 bases). The CDR3 is 13 residues long. The germline V gene encodes CDR1 SQVTM and CDR2 ANQGSEA. The V gene lost 4 bases and the J gene lost 4 bases, with 13 bases spanning the gap. This chain's CDR3 is CSVVTRGGTEAFF. As DNA, the CDR3 is TGCAGCGTTGTAACAAGGGGTGGCACTGAAGCTTTCTTT.

This clonotype has a count of ten or more. V usage is TRBV12-3 or TRBV12-4 and J usage is TRBJ1-2, with 7 bases that match TRBD1. With 3 bases clipped from V and 4 bases from J, the junction kept 8 bases outside the gene matches. CDR3 length: 15 residues. The CDR3 nucleotides read TGTGCCAGCAGTTTTGATGAGGGGGCGTTCTATGGCTACACCTTC. Amino acids: CASSFDEGAFYGYTF.

This clonotype was recorded many times. This rearrangement joins TRBV6-2 or TRBV6-3 to TRBJ1-6; unclear D gene. The V gene's germline CDR1 is MNHEY and CDR2 SVGEGT. Trimming took 7 bases from V and 11 from J, leaving 12 bases between them. The CDR3 loop spans 12 amino acids. CDR3 sequence reads: CASTTTGTPLHF. For the CDR3, the DNA is TGTGCCAGCACCACCACCGGGACACCCCTCCACTTT.

This clonotype was observed at least ten times. The chain combines TRBV6-1 with TRBJ2-6; D gene ambiguous. The CDR3 covers 15 residues. Germline V gene data show CDR1 as MNHNS and CDR2 as SASEGT. The V gene lost 2 bases and the J gene lost 0 bases, with 5 bases spanning the gap. The CDR3 DNA reads TGTGCCAGCAGTGAATTAGCCTCTGGGGCCAACGTCCTGACTTTC. Protein sequence: CASSELASGANVLTF.

In DNA, the CDR3 is TGTGCCAGTAGCCAGCGGGGGTCCTACGAGCAGTACTTC. This codes for CASSQRGSYEQYF. This sequence joins TRBV19 and TRBJ2-7, with 8 nucleotides matching TRBD2. This CDR3 spans 13 amino acids. V shed 6 bases, J shed 1 base, and the junction held 2 bases outside the gene matches. From germline, CDR1 is LNHDA and CDR2 SQIVND (reference sequence).

The chain is built from TRBV2 and TRBJ2-7, with a possible D match to TRBD1 (6 bases). The CDR3 loop spans 15 amino acids. The V end lost 2 bases, the J end lost 0 bases, and 11 bases lay between the germline ends. Germline-derived CDR1 and CDR2 are SNHLY and FYNNEI. Here the CDR3 DNA reads TGTGCCAGCAGTGAACAGGGGTCGAGCTCCTACGAGCAGTACTTC. It is translated as CASSEQGSSSYEQYF.

This clonotype came up many times. V is TRBV12-3 or TRBV12-4 and J is TRBJ1-3, with 9 positions matching TRBD1. The CDR3 totals 15 residues. With V trimmed by 5 bases and J by 2 bases, 4 bases remained unmatched. The chain's CDR3 is CASSIRQGAGNTIYF. DNA for the CDR3: TGTGCCAGCAGTATCCGACAGGGGGCTGGAAACACCATATATTTT.

This clonotype was detected ten times or more. The chain recombines TRBV12-3 or TRBV12-4 with TRBJ1-5; D unclear. The CDR3 contains 13 residues. V lost 3 bases, J lost 5 bases, and 8 bases lay in between. Here the CDR3 DNA reads TGTGCCAGCAGTTTGATGTGGGATCAGCCCCAGCATTTT. Translating gives CASSLMWDQPQHF.

This clonotype was counted ten times or more. The chain employs TRBV4-1 and TRBJ1-1; a weak D match, TRBD1 (5 bases). Germline CDR1 is MGHRA and CDR2 is YSYEKL. There are 16 residues in the CDR3. V was clipped by 1 base and J by 0 bases, with 12 bases between them. CDR3 protein: CASSQGPGVMNTEAFF. The CDR3 DNA reads as TGCGCCAGCAGCCAAGGGCCGGGGGTAATGAACACTGAAGCTTTCTTT.

This clonotype was seen at least ten times. The genes are TRBV6-1 and TRBJ1-3; the D is unclear. CDR3 size: 15 residues. The germline CDR1 and CDR2 sequences are MNHNS and SASEGT. Trimming took off 7 bases at V and 4 bases at J, with 17 bases between the two ends. In DNA form, the CDR3 reads TGTGCCAGCACCTCCTTCGGCGCCTGGGGAAACACCATATATTTT. It codes for CASTSFGAWGNTIYF.

The J gene is TRBJ1-5, the V gene TRBV4-1; TRBD1 matches at 10 bases. The CDR3 consists of 16 residues. Germline-derived CDR1 and CDR2 are MGHRA and YSYEKL. The trim removed 4 bases at V and 6 bases at J, leaving 9 bases unmatched. Here the CDR3 reads CASSREGTGVGQPQHF. The CDR3 DNA sequence: TGCGCCAGCAGCCGAGAAGGGACAGGGGTGGGTCAGCCCCAGCATTTT.